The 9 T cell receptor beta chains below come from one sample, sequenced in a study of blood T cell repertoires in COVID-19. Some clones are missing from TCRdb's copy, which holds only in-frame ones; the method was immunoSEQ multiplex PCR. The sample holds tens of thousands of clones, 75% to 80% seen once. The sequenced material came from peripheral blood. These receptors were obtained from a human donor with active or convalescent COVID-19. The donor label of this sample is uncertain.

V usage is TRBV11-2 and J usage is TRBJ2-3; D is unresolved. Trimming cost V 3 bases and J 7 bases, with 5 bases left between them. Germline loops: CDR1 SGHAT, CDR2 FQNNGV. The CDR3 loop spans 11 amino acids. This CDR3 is CASSFSYTQYF. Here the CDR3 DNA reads TGTGCCAGCAGCTTTAGCTATACGCAGTATTTT.

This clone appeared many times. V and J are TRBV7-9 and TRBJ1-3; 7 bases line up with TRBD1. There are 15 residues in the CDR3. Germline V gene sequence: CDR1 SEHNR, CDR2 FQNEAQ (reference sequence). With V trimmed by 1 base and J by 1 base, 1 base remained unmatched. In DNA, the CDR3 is TGTGCCAGCAGCTTAGGACAGGGTTCTGGAAACACCATATATTTT. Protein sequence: CASSLGQGSGNTIYF.

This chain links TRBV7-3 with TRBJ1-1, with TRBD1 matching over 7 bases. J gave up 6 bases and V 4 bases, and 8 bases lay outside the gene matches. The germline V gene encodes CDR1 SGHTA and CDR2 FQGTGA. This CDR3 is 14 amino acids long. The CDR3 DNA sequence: TGTGCCAGCAGCTGGCAGGGGGGTGGCGCTGAAGCTTTCTTT. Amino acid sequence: CASSWQGGGAEAFF.

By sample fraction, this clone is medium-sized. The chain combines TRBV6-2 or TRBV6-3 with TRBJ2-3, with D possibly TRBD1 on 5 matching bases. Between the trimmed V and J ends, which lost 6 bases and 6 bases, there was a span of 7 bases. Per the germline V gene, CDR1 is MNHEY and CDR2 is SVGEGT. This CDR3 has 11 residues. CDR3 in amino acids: CASSTGDTQYF. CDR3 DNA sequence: TGTGCCAGCAGCACAGGTGATACGCAGTATTTT.

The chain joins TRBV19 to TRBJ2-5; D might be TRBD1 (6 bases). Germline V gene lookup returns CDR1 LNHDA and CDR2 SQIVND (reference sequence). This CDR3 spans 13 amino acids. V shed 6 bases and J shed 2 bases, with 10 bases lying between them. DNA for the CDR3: TGTGCCAGTAGGCTAACAGGGCAAGAGACCCAGTACTTC. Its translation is CASRLTGQETQYF.

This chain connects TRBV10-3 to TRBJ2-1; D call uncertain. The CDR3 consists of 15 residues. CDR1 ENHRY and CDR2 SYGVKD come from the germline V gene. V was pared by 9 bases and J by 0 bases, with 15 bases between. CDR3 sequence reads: CAISKEFNSYNEQFF. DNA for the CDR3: TGTGCCATATCGAAAGAGTTTAACTCCTACAATGAGCAGTTCTTC.

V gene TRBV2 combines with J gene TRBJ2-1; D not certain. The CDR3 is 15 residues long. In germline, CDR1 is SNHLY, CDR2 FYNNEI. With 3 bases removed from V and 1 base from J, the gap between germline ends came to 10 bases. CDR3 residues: CASSDPVRSYNEQFF. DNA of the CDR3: TGTGCCAGCAGTGATCCGGTACGGTCCTACAATGAGCAGTTCTTC.

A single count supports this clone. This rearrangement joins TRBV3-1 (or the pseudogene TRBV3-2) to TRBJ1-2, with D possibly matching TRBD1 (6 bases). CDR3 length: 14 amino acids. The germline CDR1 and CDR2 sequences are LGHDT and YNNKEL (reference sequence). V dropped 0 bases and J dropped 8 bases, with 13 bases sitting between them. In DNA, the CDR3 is TGTGCCAGCAGCCAAGACCCAGGGGTGGGCGGCTACACCTTC. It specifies CASSQDPGVGGYTF.

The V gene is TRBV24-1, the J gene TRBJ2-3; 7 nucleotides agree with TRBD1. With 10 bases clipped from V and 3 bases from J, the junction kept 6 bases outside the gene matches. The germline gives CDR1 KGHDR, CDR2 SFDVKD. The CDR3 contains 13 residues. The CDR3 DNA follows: TGTGCCACGGGGAGACAGGGAACAGATACGCAGTATTTT. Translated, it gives CATGRQGTDTQYF.